Following are 4 T cell receptor beta chains from one sample sequenced in a study of cytomegalovirus exposure and HLA in healthy donors. With 60 Vbeta and 13 Jbeta primers, the PCR was carried out. Here immunoSEQ multiplex PCR was the method, and the copy in TCRdb shows in-frame clones only, minus some. The profile shows 150,000 to 200,000 clones, 80% to 85% of them singletons. The sequenced sample consisted of PBMCs. Source of these receptors: a woman aged 18 to 35 in good health and CMV-seropositive.

The V call is TRBV12-5, the J call TRBJ2-5; perhaps TRBD2 as D (7 bases). CDR3 length: 13 amino acids. The germline V and J ends were trimmed by 5 bases and 5 bases, with 12 bases remaining between them. Germline V lookup: CDR1 LGHNT, CDR2 FRNRAP. The DNA of the CDR3 is TGTGCTAGTGGTAAAACGGGGGGCGAGACCCAGTACTTC. It specifies CASGKTGGETQYF.

The V and J genes are TRBV7-3 and TRBJ2-3, with 7 bases matching TRBD2. Germline-derived CDR1 and CDR2 are SGHTA and FQGTGA. The CDR3 covers 15 residues. V dropped 8 bases and J dropped 0; count of bases not matched to a gene: 8. The CDR3 DNA reads as TGTGCCAGCGGAATGACCGGGGGGAGCACAGATACGCAGTATTTT. The encoded protein is CASGMTGGSTDTQYF.

This clone appeared a few times. The V call is TRBV6-5, the J call TRBJ1-2; 9 nucleotides agree with TRBD1. V was clipped by 6 bases and J by 6 bases; unmatched bases: 8. The CDR3 is 14 residues long. Germline assignment: CDR1 MNHEY and CDR2 SVGAGI. The CDR3 nucleotides are TGTGCCAGCAGCTCCGACAGGGGGTTGGATGGCTACACCTTC. Residues: CASSSDRGLDGYTF.

The CDR3 region has the DNA TGTGCCAGCAGCCCTTTCGACAGCCACAATCAGCCCCAGCATTTT. Amino acids: CASSPFDSHNQPQHF. V and J are TRBV9 and TRBJ1-5, with a possible D match to TRBD1 (5 bases). The CDR3 is made up of 15 amino acids. V lost 4 bases, J lost 3 bases, and 14 bases lay in between. From germline, CDR1 is SGDLS and CDR2 YYNGEE.